This T cell receptor beta chain stems from a study of blood T cells in healthy people across ages (dated by TCRdb to between 2015 and 2017). Background on the whole study: In model experiments, template switching captured about one uniquely barcoded TCR beta cDNA molecule for every two T cells. To track age-related changes in TCR beta repertoire diversity, the study relied on deep sequencing normalized with unique cDNA molecular identifiers. Donors were grouped into four age groups: young (average approximately 16 years), middle-aged (roughly 37), aged (62) and long-lived (about 82). To avoid experimental bias, donors of different ages were spread randomly across the sequencing lanes. The study analyzed two additional independent replicas of 1 million unique cDNA reads from the same blood draw for two donors, one aged 18 to 30 and one aged 80 or older. What the study reported, not specific to this receptor: Compared with the aged group, the long-lived group had more naive CD4+ T cells, fewer expanded clones and increased TCR diversity, suggesting age selection. There was a strong correlation between observed TCR beta diversity and the percentage of naive T cells measured by flow cytometry. Observed TCR beta diversity per million T cells fell roughly linearly with age, and a significant reduction was already apparent by age around 40. Total diversity estimates from one million sequenced T cells were considered lower bounds and underestimates. Since profiling was done on bulk unsorted PBMCs, naive and antigen-experienced compartments could not be conclusively compared. Because the CMV infection status of the donors was unknown, age-related changes in expanded clonotypes may potentially have been confounded.

On this clonotype: Its antigen remains undetermined. Base quality data are lacking; no much larger clone is found one base away.

V is pared back by 4 bases and J by 5 bases, with 9 bases lying between the germline termini. CDR1 SNHLY and CDR2 FYNNEI are derived from the germline V gene. Measured from the cysteine to the phenylalanine, the CDR3 is 13 residues long. This entry keeps only the CDR3 DNA: 39 bases, framed from base 1. Systemically healthy Caucasian individuals from Russia, around 38 in total and aged about 6 to 100 years, were included as donors. About 10 milliliters of peripheral blood were drawn from each donor into EDTA-treated Vacutainer tubes. PBMCs were isolated by Ficoll-Paque density-gradient centrifugation, with at least 6 million obtained per sample. Trizol reagent was used to extract total RNA from PBMCs, with at least 5 micrograms per sample. Naive CD45RAhigh/CD27high T cell percentages were measured by flow cytometry on a PBMC aliquot from every donor. The library was prepared using 5' RACE. For sequencing, an Illumina HiSeq 2500 was employed. A second PCR of roughly 6 to 11 cycles was run with a J-beta primer mix and a sample-barcoded 5' primer. A template-switch 5' adaptor carrying 12 random nucleotides introduced a unique molecular identifier onto each TCR beta cDNA molecule. At least 2.5 million CDR3-containing paired-end reads were obtained from each sample. The Mint cDNA synthesis kit, primed by a TRBC-specific oligonucleotide, was used to synthesize first-strand cDNA from all RNA. Following uracil-DNA glycosylase treatment, a first 18-cycle PCR with universal primers M1SS and BC2_uni_R was performed on all cDNA. The paper's processing steps were these. For normalization, 1 million high-quality reads were randomly selected from each sample, with every read carrying a distinct molecular identifier. Instead of being binned into consensus sequences, reads with shared molecular identifiers were discarded. MiTCR, with a Q25 quality threshold and the strictest error-elimination algorithm, was used for CDR3 identification, clonotype clustering and error correction. A nonparametric unseen species model using Euler transformation provided a lower-bound estimate of total TCR beta diversity. TCRdb's own reprocessing of the public reads used fastp at Q25 and MiXCR and kept productive beta chains. Duplicate CDR3 protein sequences are folded into a single record with the most common DNA and genes. In this record, the V and J calls reflect TCRdb's handling and not the investigators' own analysis. The sample has around 280,000 distinct CDR3 sequences on record, around 30% of them singletons. The leading ten clones occupy 29% of the sample.

The clonotype originates from a woman between 65 and 79 years old in good health. Sequences were obtained from blood. The sequence is built from TRBV2 and TRBJ2-1, with no confident D gene call. The DNA is TGTGCCAGCAGTGCGGAATTTGACAATGAGCAGTTCTTC. Translated, it gives CASSAEFDNEQFF.